This entry features one TCR beta chain sequence. In its sample, this clone was seen a few times. Its binding antigen is unknown. No quality values exist for individual bases; no much larger clone is one base distant. This specimen belongs to a study of cytomegalovirus exposure and HLA in healthy donors (dated by TCRdb to about 2017). About the study as a whole: In an earlier analysis of around 540 of the donors, roughly 300 Gb of sequence data and 90 million to 120 million unique TCR beta sequences from roughly 200 million T cells were reported. Rather than drawing on any new phenotypic data, the later analysis identified candidate immune exposures from TCR beta sequences and the way those sequences occurred across donors. Of the roughly 400 genotyped donors, approximately 80% were placed in the genetic ancestry cluster associated with self-reported Caucasian donors. Class I and class II HLA loci were covered by the typing at four-digit resolution. The study was designed to test whether signatures of past pathogen exposure could be identified by cataloging public T cell receptors. Among several hundred genotyped donors of the cohort, an average of roughly 230,000 unique TCR beta nucleotide sequences was sequenced per donor, of which about 19% were non-productive. A later analysis re-analyzed previously published TCR beta repertoires from 650 to 800 donors and added high-resolution HLA genotyping to study TCR occurrence patterns. The number of typed donors differed by locus: roughly 629-630 for A, B, C, DRB1 and DQB1; some 500 for DQA1; around 580 for DPA1; and some 430 for DPB1. In an earlier analysis of more than 550 of the donors, high-throughput TCR beta sequencing was used to judge whether each TCR beta V gene segment behaved as functional or pseudogenic. To predict cytomegalovirus infection status, the study combined high-throughput TCR immunosequencing, statistical association of individual TCRs with disease status, and machine learning. Four to six DR-DQ haplotypes were handled as single units for association and clustering, since linkage in the cohort was strong. All discovery cohort repertoires had been generated using a single sequencing platform. A separate validation cohort of about 110 different subjects was used in addition to the approximately 610-subject first cohort. Approximately 330 gigabases of sequencing data and around 80 million unique TCR sequences made up an early release that covered around 640 HLA-typed donors. The study used immunosequencing to profile the T cell repertoires of around 600 subjects and linked those repertoires to cytomegalovirus serostatus. Donor age, sex, ethnicity and CMV serostatus were collected together with the repertoire data. Genome-wide SNP genotypes for about 60% of the roughly 670 donors were used in a later genetic analysis, which treated that subset as a discovery cohort.

Findings and caveats that apply to the study as a whole: Cytomegalovirus status was reported to be diagnosed by the classifier with high specificity and sensitivity in both the original and validation cohorts. In a later analysis, HLA-associated TCR beta chains were found to be more clonally expanded and to have lower generation probabilities than equally common non-associated chains. While some public TCRs were present in many individuals, most TCR sequences turned up only very rarely across donors. Assigning TCR associations to individual alleles was difficult when HLA alleles, especially DR and DQ, strongly co-occurred. In vitro tests confirmed that three of the cytomegalovirus-associated TCR beta chains recognize cytomegalovirus antigens. A later analysis found that most CMV-associated TCR beta chains appeared HLA-restricted, with HLA associations seemingly driven largely by CMV exposure. In the study, some 160 TCR beta chains were listed as associated with cytomegalovirus. An association between a missense DCLRE1C variant and V-gene and J-gene trimming of TCR beta chains was found in a later genetic analysis and replicated in an independent cohort. Specific HLA alleles were associated with more than 15,000 TCR beta sequences at a false discovery rate of 0.05 in a later analysis. It was suggested by the authors that the approach could potentially be generalized to other disease states and immunological phenotypes. Broadly in line with IMGT annotations, most TCR beta V segments showed up in productive rearrangements about 90% or about 30% of the time in an earlier analysis of several hundred of the donors. Because HLA typing was unavailable for some donors at each locus, only the typed subset was used in association tests. According to a later analysis, parvovirus B19, influenza, CMV and Epstein-Barr virus appeared linked to several top co-occurrence clusters. Sequencing depth was assumed to be roughly uniform across donors in the presence/absence analyses, though that assumption may not hold. The earlier analysis of about 600 of the donors excluded roughly 17 rarely observed V segments, including chromosome 9 orphons, because counts were too low. Some IMGT-functional V segments, including TRBV6-2 and TRBV6-3, could not be told apart with the 87-base-pair reads, so those segments were excluded. The only immune exposure information available for the cohort was CMV serostatus. A further reported finding was that TCR beta sequences accurately predicted the HLA-A and HLA-B alleles for most subjects in the first cohort. A cluster of highly shared sequence variants was judged likely to be a technical artifact of the sequencing pipeline. Only TCR beta chains were sequenced in this cohort, and the absence of alpha or paired-chain data limited detectable features. Linkage disequilibrium might explain the correlated functional status among segregating V segments, but an unknown experimental factor could not be ruled out. According to a later genetic analysis, donors in an Asian-associated ancestry cluster had fewer N-insertions in productive TCRs than the approximately 700-donor mean. A later analysis found that TCR association rates varied across HLA loci, with DRB1 alleles showing the most associated TCRs and HLA-C alleles the fewest.

V has 7 bases trimmed and J has 4 bases trimmed; junction bases matching no gene number 12. The germline V gene supplies CDR1 MDHEN and CDR2 SYDVKM. The CDR3, cysteine through phenylalanine, is 15 amino acids long. Only the CDR3 DNA is retained, 45 bases long and in frame from the first base. Libraries were prepared through the immunoSEQ multiplex PCR assay. The multiplex PCR relied on a mix of 60 forward primers for TCR Vbeta segments and 13 reverse primers for TCR Jbeta segments. The CDR3 region of rearranged TCR beta genes was amplified from genomic DNA by a multiplex PCR assay. On the Illumina HiSeq System, the amplified TCR beta libraries were sequenced as 87-base-pair reads. The published analysis was carried out like this. A later analysis counted some 80 million unique TCR beta chains across the 600 to 850 repertoires, and 9.5 million to 11 million of these chains were shared by at least two donors. Raw reads were error-corrected and collapsed into unique sequences by a nearest-neighbor algorithm in which closely related sequences were merged to remove PCR and sequencing errors. Alignment of CDR3 sequences to IMGT reference sequences was used to assign V, D and J gene segments. For a sequence to be retained, a match of at least six nucleotides was required to both a V gene segment and a J gene segment. A rearrangement counted as productive if the CDR3 had no stop codons and remained in frame with V and J, and every other rearrangement counted as non-productive. CDR3 was defined according to IMGT convention as the region running from the second conserved V-encoded cysteine to the conserved J-encoded phenylalanine. The earlier analysis of roughly 590 of the donors excluded any sequence lacking an unambiguous match to a single V gene segment. In an earlier analysis of approximately 590 of the donors, V segments were called functional above 56.7% productive rearrangements and were called segregating when the between-donor standard deviation exceeded 5%. To diagnose cytomegalovirus status from the catalog of TCR beta chain sequences, a statistical classification framework was built. In a later analysis, TCR nucleotide sequences were compared against IMGT/GENE-DB human TR gene sequences so that V and J genes could be assigned. A later analysis assigned CDR3 sequences and most-parsimonious VDJ recombination scenarios with the TCRdist pipeline. A later analysis defined each TCR beta chain by its CDR3 amino acid sequence plus V-gene family, and excluded reads lacking a unique V-gene family. A later analysis removed several hundred highly shared, low-generation-probability nucleotide sequences to deal with suspected cross-contamination and a sequencing artifact. In a later analysis, a clonal expansion index for each public chain was calculated from normalized within-repertoire ranks of inferred template counts. Generation probabilities in a later analysis came from a VDJ recombination model fitted to out-of-frame rearrangements, and those results were checked against IGoR. Hypergeometric tests were used in a later analysis to score TCR-TCR, TCR-HLA and TCR-CMV co-occurrence, with a repertoire-size bias correction applied to the TCR pairs. False discovery rates were estimated in a later analysis by permuting HLA or CMV assignments 20 times. In a later analysis, co-occurring TCRs were grouped using DBSCAN, with TCRdist sequence similarity added in when clustering inside HLA-allele-positive subsets. Repertoires with fewer than 30,000 or more than 120,000 public chains were left out of co-occurrence clustering, as were five repertoires with anomalous nucleotide sharing. This is the immuneACCESS table as TCRdb keeps it, with only in-frame sequences that have V and J called. A part of the clones is gone; compared with another copy, unresolved V genes explain less than half, and the rest is unexplained. From that table come the V and J calls and clone size; the DNA was used to work out D and trimming. Counted in this sample were roughly 130,000 clones; 65% to 90% of them appeared once. The ten biggest clones cover about 11% of the sample.

The cohort consisted of some 730 healthy bone marrow donors. At the time of sampling, every cohort member was nominally healthy, though immune exposures that went unrecorded were likely present. The donor was CMV seropositive and was included in the group of 290 or so seropositive cohort members. A peripheral blood sample was provided by each donor, and peripheral blood mononuclear cells were used for TCR beta sequencing. The Qiagen DNeasy Blood Extraction Kit was used to extract genomic DNA from the blood cell samples. Sequenced sample: PBMCs. The origin of this receptor is a male donor in good health and CMV-seropositive. Here the chain combines TRBV28 and TRBJ1-2; a stretch of 7 junction bases matches TRBD1. The bases are TGTGCCAGCAACAGGGGACAGCCGGCTGTCTATGGCTACACCTTC. It translates to CASNRGQPAVYGYTF.